These 9 T cell receptor beta chains came from one sample sequenced in a study of OX40 agonist ivuxolimab in advanced cancers. Repertoires were generated with immunoSEQ multiplex PCR, while TCRdb's copy carries only in-frame clones and drops some. The sample records around 78,000 clones, roughly 84% being singletons. Specimen: CD4+ or CD8+ T cells sorted from blood, collected in a trial of the OX40 agonist ivuxolimab. Every receptor here comes from an adult with an advanced solid tumor such as melanoma, head and neck, liver or kidney cancer.

This clone showed up just once. The V and J genes are TRBV11-3 and TRBJ2-7; maybe TRBD2 (6 bases). Trimming left V 1 base short and J 5 bases short, with 15 bases between. CDR1 and CDR2 from the germline V gene are SGHNT and YENEEA. This CDR3 contains 15 residues. The CDR3 spells CASSLGWRDVNEQYF. In DNA, the CDR3 is TGTGCCAGCAGCTTAGGTTGGCGGGACGTTAACGAGCAGTACTTC.

V is TRBV7-7 and J is TRBJ2-2; 8 nucleotides line up with TRBD2. The CDR3 is 14 amino acids. The trim removed 4 bases at V and 3 bases at J, leaving 1 base unmatched. CDR1 is SSHAT, CDR2 FNYEAQ, per germline (reference sequence). CDR3 in amino acids: CASSSGLDTGELFF. The CDR3 bases are TGTGCCAGCAGCTCGGGACTAGACACCGGGGAGCTGTTTTTT. The full variable domain, with the rest looked up from reference TRBV7-7 and TRBJ2-2, is GAGVSQSPRYKVTKRGQDVTLRCDPISSHATLYWYQQALGQGPEFLTYFNYEAQPDKSGLPSDRFSAERPEGSISTLTIQRTEQRDSAMYRCASSSGLDTGELFFGEGSRLTVL.

V gene TRBV28 combines with J gene TRBJ2-3; tentative D call: TRBD2 (7 bases). The CDR3 has 16 residues. Trimming left V 2 bases short and J 4 bases short, with 16 bases between. From germline, CDR1 is MDHEN and CDR2 SYDVKM. CDR3 sequence: CASSLGGAGWSDTQYF. CDR3 coding DNA: TGTGCCAGCAGTTTAGGGGGGGCGGGATGGTCAGATACGCAGTATTTT. The whole variable domain, remainder taken from reference TRBV28 and TRBJ2-3, is DVKVTQSSRYLVKRTGEKVFLECVQDMDHENMFWYRQDPGLGLRLIYFSYDVKMKEKGDIPEGYSVSREKKERFSLILESASTNQTSMYLCASSLGGAGWSDTQYFGPGTRLTVL.

The V call is TRBV11-2, the J call TRBJ2-5, with 8 bases identical to TRBD2. Trimming at V came to 6 bases and at J to 3 bases, leaving 0 bases not matched to a gene. Germline assignment: CDR1 SGHAT and CDR2 FQNNGV. The CDR3 covers 12 residues. In nucleotides, the CDR3 is TGTGCCAGCAGACTAGCGGAAGAGACCCAGTACTTC. This translates into CASRLAEETQYF.

The chain carries TRBV7-2 and TRBJ1-2; possibly TRBD1 for D (5 bases). The CDR3 consists of 15 residues. Trimming took off 1 base at V and 4 bases at J, with 13 bases between the two ends. Germline V gives CDR1 SGHTA, CDR2 FQGNSA. CDR3 in amino acids: CASSLESQGSYGYTF. The CDR3 bases are TGTGCCAGCAGCTTAGAGAGCCAGGGAAGCTATGGCTACACCTTC.

This clone has a single count. The chain employs TRBV6-5 and TRBJ1-5, with D uncertain. The CDR3 contains 14 residues. V was cut by 7 bases and J by 4 bases, with 14 bases left in between. Germline values: CDR1 MNHEY, CDR2 SVGAGI. CDR3 coding DNA: TGTGCCAGCACCCCCGGGAGTGGGAATCAGCCCCAGCATTTT. This sequence encodes CASTPGSGNQPQHF.

The V and J genes are TRBV2 and TRBJ1-1; D remains ambiguous. The germline V gene has CDR1 SNHLY and CDR2 FYNNEI. V was trimmed by 10 bases and J by 1 base, leaving 10 bases between them. The CDR3 covers 12 residues. CDR3 residues: CATRRENTEAFF. CDR3 DNA: TGTGCCACCCGTCGGGAGAACACTGAAGCTTTCTTT.

This clone is a singleton in its sample. The DNA of the CDR3 is TGTGCCAGCTCACCCTGGGAAAGTAGCGGGAGCGTTGTCACCGGGGAGCTGTTTTTT. Encoded protein: CASSPWESSGSVVTGELFF. The chain recombines TRBV18 with TRBJ2-2, with 9 bases that match TRBD2. CDR1 is KGHSH and CDR2 is LQKENI in the germline V gene. This CDR3 has 19 amino acids. V shed 3 bases, J shed 4 bases, and the junction held 15 bases outside the gene matches.

The chain joins TRBV19 to TRBJ2-5, with 10 bases that match TRBD1. The closer fit of TRBJ2-7 to the DNA end suggests the J call may be wrong. The CDR3 length is 13 residues. The V gene's germline CDR1 is LNHDA and CDR2 SQIVND (reference sequence). The CDR3 spells CASSRDRGNEQYF. CDR3 nucleotide sequence: TGTGCCAGTAGTAGGGACAGGGGAAACGAGCAGTACTTC.